The clone carrying this T cell receptor (beta chain) was recorded a few times. Its antigen is not known. The data are from a study of pediatric ulcerative colitis. Overall study results and limits: Compared with controls, ulcerative colitis showed greater blood-rectum clone sharing.

Only in-frame clones appear in the TCRdb table, and some are missing; sequencing was by immunoSEQ multiplex PCR. The data hold 60,000 or so clones, with about three quarters observed a single time. The blood sample was taken during the colonoscopy visit. V was clipped by 4 bases and J by 7 bases; unmatched bases: 12. CDR1 is SGHRS, CDR2 YFSETQ, per germline. This CDR3 comprises 15 residues. This sequence joins TRBV5-1 and TRBJ1-1; 8 nucleotides line up with TRBD1. The sequencing input was blood. The receptor's source is a boy aged 5-17 years with moderate ulcerative colitis. CDR3 nucleotide sequence: TGCGCCAGCAGCCTGTCAGTAGGACAGGGCATTGAAGCTTTCTTT. This gives the protein CASSLSVGQGIEAFF.